The source of this T cell receptor beta chain is a study of blood T cells in healthy people across ages. Overall study findings and caveats: A roughly linear age-dependent decrease characterized TCR beta diversity per million T cells. Researchers judged that diversity estimates from one million T cells fell short of true values. Comparison with aged donors showed that long-lived donors had more naive CD4+ cells and higher diversity.

For the second PCR, which ran for about 6 to 11 cycles, a sample-barcoded 5' primer and a J-beta primer mix were used. Researchers report that each sample yielded at least 2.5 million CDR3-containing paired-end reads. TCRdb re-called the 5' RACE reads through MiXCR, storing one row per CDR3 protein. Among around 1,000,000 distinct CDR3 sequences listed, less than 45% were seen once. Germline lookup yields CDR1 MDHEN and CDR2 SYDVKM. The length of the CDR3 is 15 residues. V dropped 3 bases and J dropped 3 bases, with 12 bases sitting between them. As regards this clonotype: What it recognizes is unknown.

The sequenced sample consisted of blood. This clonotype originated in a young man in good health. The chain links TRBV28 to TRBJ1-5; possibly TRBD1 for D (6 bases). The CDR3 protein is CASSFWQGNNQPQHF. CDR3 sequence (DNA): TGTGCCAGCAGTTTCTGGCAGGGGAACAATCAGCCCCAGCATTTT.